Sequencing of this T cell receptor (beta chain) was carried out in a study of OX40 agonist ivuxolimab in advanced cancers. Turning to the study itself: Patients took ivuxolimab, an agonistic anti-OX40 (CD134) antibody. Participants could have had prior anti-PD-1, anti-PD-L1 or anti-CTLA-4 therapy, and around 40% had some. Ivuxolimab doses were 0.01, 0.1, 0.3, 1.5, 3 or 10 mg/kg every 2 weeks. Overall study findings and caveats: There was clonal expansion of CD4+ and CD8+ blood T cells by week 6 at 0.1 to 3.0 mg/kg.

Turning to this clone: Its antigen remains unknown.

V shed 3 bases and J 3 bases; nucleotides not matched to a gene: 4. The V gene's germline CDR1 is SGDLS and CDR2 YYNGEE. The CDR3 loop spans 14 amino acids. Sequenced by immunoSEQ multiplex PCR; TCRdb stores in-frame clones only, minus some. Of approximately 100,000 clones listed, around 90% are singletons. This clonotype originated in an adult with an advanced solid tumor such as melanoma, head and neck, liver or kidney cancer. This specimen consisted of CD4+ or CD8+ T cells sorted from blood, obtained in a trial of the OX40 agonist ivuxolimab. The V and J genes are TRBV9 and TRBJ2-3; 7 bases line up with TRBD2. The CDR3 loop reads CASSGRTRTDTQYF. The DNA for the CDR3 is TGTGCCAGCAGCGGAAGGACTAGAACAGATACGCAGTATTTT.